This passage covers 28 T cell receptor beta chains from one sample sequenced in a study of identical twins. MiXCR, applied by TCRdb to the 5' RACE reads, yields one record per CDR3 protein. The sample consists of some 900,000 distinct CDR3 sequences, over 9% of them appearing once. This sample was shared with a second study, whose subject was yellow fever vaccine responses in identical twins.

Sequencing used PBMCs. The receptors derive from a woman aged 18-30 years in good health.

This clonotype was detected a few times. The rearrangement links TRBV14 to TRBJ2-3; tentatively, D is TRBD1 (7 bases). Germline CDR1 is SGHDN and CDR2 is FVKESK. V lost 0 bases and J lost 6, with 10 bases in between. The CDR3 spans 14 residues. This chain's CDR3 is CASSQDAGQDTQYF. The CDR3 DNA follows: TGTGCCAGCAGCCAAGATGCGGGACAGGATACGCAGTATTTT.

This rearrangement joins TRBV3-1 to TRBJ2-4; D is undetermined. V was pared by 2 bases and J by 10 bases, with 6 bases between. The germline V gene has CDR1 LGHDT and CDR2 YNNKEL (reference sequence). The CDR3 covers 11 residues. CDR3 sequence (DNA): TGTGCCAGCAGCCAATGGAGAATTCAGTACTTC. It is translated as CASSQWRIQYF.

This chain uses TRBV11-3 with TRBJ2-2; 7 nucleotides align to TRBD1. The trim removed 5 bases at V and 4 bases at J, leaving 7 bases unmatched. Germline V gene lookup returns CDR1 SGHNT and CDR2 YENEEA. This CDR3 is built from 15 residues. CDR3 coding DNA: TGTGCCAGCAGCGAACAGGGGTCGGGCACCGGGGAGCTGTTTTTT. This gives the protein CASSEQGSGTGELFF.

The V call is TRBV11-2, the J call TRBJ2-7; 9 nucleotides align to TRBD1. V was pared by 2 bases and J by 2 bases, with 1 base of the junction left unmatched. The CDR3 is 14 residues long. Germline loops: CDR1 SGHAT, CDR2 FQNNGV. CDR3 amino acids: CASSLRQGAYEQYV. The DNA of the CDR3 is TGTGCCAGCAGCTTACGACAGGGGGCCTACGAGCAGTACGTC.

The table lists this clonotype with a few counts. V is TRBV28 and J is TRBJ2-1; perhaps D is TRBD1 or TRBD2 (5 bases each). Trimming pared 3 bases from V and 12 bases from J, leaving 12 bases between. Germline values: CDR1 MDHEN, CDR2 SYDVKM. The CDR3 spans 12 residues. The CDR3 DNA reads TGTGCCAGCAGTTTGAGGGGTATTGGGCAGTTCTTC. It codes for CASSLRGIGQFF.

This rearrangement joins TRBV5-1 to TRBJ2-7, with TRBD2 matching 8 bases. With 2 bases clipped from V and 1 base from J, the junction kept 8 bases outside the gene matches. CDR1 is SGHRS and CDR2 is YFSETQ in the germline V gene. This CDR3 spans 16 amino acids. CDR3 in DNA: TGCGCCAGCAGCTTCGGGTTCCGGGAGGGATCCTACGAGCAGTACGTC. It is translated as CASSFGFREGSYEQYV.

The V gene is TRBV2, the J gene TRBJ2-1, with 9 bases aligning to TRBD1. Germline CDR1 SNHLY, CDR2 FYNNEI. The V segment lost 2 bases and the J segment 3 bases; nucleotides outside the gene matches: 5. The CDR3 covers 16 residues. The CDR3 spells CASSELQGAGYNEQFF. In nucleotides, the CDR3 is TGTGCCAGCAGTGAATTACAGGGGGCCGGCTACAATGAGCAGTTCTTC.

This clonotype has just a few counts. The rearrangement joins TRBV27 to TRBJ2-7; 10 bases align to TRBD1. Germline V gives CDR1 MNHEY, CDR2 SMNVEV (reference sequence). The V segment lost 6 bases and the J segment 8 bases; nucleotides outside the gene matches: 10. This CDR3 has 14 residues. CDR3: CASSQGTGDRKQYV. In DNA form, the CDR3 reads TGTGCCAGCAGCCAAGGGACAGGGGATAGAAAGCAGTACGTC.

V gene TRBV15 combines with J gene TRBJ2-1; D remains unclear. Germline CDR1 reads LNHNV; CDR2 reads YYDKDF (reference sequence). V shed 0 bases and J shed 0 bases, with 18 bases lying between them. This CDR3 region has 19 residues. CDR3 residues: CATSRDRRSGRSSYNEQFF. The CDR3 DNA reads TGTGCCACCAGCAGAGATAGGAGAAGTGGACGGAGCTCCTACAATGAGCAGTTCTTC. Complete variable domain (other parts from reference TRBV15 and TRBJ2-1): DAMVIQNPRYQVTQFGKPVTLSCSQTLNHNVMYWYQQKSSQAPKLLFHYYDKDFNNEADTPDNFQSRRPNTSFCFLDIRSPGLGDTAMYLCATSRDRRSGRSSYNEQFFGPGTRLTVL.

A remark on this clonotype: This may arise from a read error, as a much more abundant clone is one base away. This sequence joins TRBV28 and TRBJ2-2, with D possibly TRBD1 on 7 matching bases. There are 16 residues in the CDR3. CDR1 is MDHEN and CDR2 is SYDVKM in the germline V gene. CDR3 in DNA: TGTGCCAGCAGTTCCGACAGGGAGGCCCCTACCGGGGGGCTGTTTTTT. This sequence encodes CASSSDREAPTGGLFF. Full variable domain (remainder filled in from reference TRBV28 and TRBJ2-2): DVKVTQSSRYLVKRTGEKVFLECVQDMDHENMFWYRQDPGLGLRLIYFSYDVKMKEKGDIPEGYSVSREKKERFSLILESASTNQTSMYLCASSSDREAPTGGLFFGEGSRLTVL.

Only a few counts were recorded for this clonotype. CDR3 in amino acids: CASSLHSGNNEQFF. DNA for the CDR3: TGTGCCAGCAGCTTACATTCGGGAAACAATGAGCAGTTCTTC. The chain has TRBV11-2 and TRBJ2-1; weak D call: TRBD2 (5 bases). V was trimmed by 2 bases and J by 5 bases, leaving 10 bases between them. The V gene's germline CDR1 is SGHAT and CDR2 FQNNGV. This CDR3 spans 14 amino acids.

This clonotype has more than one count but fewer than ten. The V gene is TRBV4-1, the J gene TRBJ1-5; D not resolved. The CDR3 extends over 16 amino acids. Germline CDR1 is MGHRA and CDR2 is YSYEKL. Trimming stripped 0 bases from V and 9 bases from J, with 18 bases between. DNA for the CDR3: TGCGCCAGCAGCCAAGACTCCGGGTCCCCGTGGGGGCCCCAGCATTTT. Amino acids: CASSQDSGSPWGPQHF.

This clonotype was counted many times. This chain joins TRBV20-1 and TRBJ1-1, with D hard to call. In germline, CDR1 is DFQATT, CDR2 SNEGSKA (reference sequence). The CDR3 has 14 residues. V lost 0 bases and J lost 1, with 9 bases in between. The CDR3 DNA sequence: TGCAGTGCTAGAGATCTCGAGGGGAACACTGAAGCTTTCTTT. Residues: CSARDLEGNTEAFF.

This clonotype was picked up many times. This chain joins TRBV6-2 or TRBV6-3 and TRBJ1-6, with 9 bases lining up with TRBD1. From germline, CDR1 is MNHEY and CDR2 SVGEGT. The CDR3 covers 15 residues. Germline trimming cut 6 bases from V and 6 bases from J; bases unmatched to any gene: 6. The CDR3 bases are TGTGCCAGCAGAACCGGACAGGGGACTAATTCACCCCTCCACTTT. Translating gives CASRTGQGTNSPLHF.

The CDR3 protein is CSVPRTGTSGYNEQFF. In DNA form, the CDR3 reads TGCAGCGTTCCCCGAACCGGGACTAGCGGGTACAATGAGCAGTTCTTC. The chain employs TRBV29-1 and TRBJ2-1; 12 nucleotides align to TRBD2. V shed 5 bases, J shed 4 bases, and the junction held 9 bases outside the gene matches. CDR3 length equals 16 residues. CDR1 and CDR2 from the germline V gene are SQVTM and ANQGSEA.

CDR3 in DNA: TGCGCCAGCAGCCCCCTTAGCGGCGCCCTAGAGACCCAGTACTTC. Translated: CASSPLSGALETQYF. The chain couples TRBV5-1 to TRBJ2-5; D might be TRBD2 (6 bases). The V gene's germline CDR1 is SGHRS and CDR2 YFSETQ. CDR3 length: 15 residues. The V gene lost 4 bases and the J gene lost 4 bases, with 17 bases spanning the gap.

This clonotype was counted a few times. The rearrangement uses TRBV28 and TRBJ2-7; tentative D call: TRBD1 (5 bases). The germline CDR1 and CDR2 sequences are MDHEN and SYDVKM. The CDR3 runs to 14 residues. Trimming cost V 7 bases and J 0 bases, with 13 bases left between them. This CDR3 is CASNPPQGSYEQYF. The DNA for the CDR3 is TGTGCCAGCAATCCCCCCCAGGGCTCCTACGAGCAGTACTTC. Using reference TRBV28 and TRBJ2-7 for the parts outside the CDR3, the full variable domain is DVKVTQSSRYLVKRTGEKVFLECVQDMDHENMFWYRQDPGLGLRLIYFSYDVKMKEKGDIPEGYSVSREKKERFSLILESASTNQTSMYLCASNPPQGSYEQYFGPGTRLTVT.

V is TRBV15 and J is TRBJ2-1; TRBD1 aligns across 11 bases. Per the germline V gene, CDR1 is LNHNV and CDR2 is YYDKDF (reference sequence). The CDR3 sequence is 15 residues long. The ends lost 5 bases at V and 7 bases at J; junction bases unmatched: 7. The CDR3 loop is CATSGRDRGTNEQFF. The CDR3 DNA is TGTGCCACCAGCGGCCGGGACAGGGGGACTAATGAGCAGTTCTTC.

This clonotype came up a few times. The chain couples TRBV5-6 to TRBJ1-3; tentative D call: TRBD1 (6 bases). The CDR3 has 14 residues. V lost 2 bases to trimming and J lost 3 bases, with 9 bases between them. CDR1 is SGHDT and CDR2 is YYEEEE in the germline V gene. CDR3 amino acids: CASSLPGVGNTIYF. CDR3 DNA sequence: TGTGCCAGCAGCTTACCAGGGGTTGGAAACACCATATATTTT.

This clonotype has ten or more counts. CDR3 in amino acids: CASSDSALKDHSYEQYF. CDR3 nucleotide sequence: TGTGCCAGCAGTGACTCAGCCCTAAAGGACCACTCCTACGAGCAGTACTTC. The chain has TRBV6-4 and TRBJ2-7; no firm D call. V lost 0 bases and J lost 0, with 15 bases in between. This CDR3 has 17 residues. Germline-derived CDR1 and CDR2 are MRHNA and SNTAGT.

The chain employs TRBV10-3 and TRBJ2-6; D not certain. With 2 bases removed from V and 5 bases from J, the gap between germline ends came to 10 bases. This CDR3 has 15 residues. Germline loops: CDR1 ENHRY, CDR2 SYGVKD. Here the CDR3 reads CAISEQGARANVLTF. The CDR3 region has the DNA TGTGCCATCAGTGAGCAAGGAGCTCGGGCCAACGTCCTGACTTTC.

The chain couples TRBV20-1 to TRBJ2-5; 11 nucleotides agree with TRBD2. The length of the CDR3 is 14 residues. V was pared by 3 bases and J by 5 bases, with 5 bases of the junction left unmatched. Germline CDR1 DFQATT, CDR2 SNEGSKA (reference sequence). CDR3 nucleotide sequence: TGCAGTGCTAGGACTAGCGGGGCTCGGGAGACCCAGTACTTC. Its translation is CSARTSGARETQYF.

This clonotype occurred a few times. The CDR3 loop reads CSSHGQGLLKNPYEQYF. CDR3 nucleotides: TGCAGCTCCCACGGACAGGGACTACTTAAAAACCCCTACGAGCAGTACTTC. The chain is built from TRBV29-1 and TRBJ2-7; perhaps TRBD1 as D (8 bases). Germline loops: CDR1 SQVTM, CDR2 ANQGSEA. The V and J ends lost 8 bases and 2 bases respectively, with 28 bases between them. The CDR3 sequence is 17 residues long.

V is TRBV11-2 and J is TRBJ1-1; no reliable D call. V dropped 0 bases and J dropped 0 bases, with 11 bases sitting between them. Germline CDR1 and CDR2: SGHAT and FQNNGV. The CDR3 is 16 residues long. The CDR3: CASSLDGVGLNTEAFF. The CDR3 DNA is TGTGCCAGCAGCTTAGATGGGGTCGGATTGAACACTGAAGCTTTCTTT.

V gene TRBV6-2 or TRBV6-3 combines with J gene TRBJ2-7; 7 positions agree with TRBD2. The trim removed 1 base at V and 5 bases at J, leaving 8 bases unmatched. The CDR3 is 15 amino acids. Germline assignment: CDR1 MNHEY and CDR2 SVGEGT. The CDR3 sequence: CASSYFGLVRDEQYF. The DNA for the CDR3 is TGTGCCAGCAGTTACTTTGGACTAGTTCGTGACGAGCAGTACTTC.

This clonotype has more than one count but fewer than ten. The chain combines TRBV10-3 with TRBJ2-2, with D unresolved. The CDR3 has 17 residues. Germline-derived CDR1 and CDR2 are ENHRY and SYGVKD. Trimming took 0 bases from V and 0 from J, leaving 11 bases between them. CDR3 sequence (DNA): TGTGCCATCAGTGAGTCGATGTTAGGTCCGAACACCGGGGAGCTGTTTTTT. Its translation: CAISESMLGPNTGELFF.

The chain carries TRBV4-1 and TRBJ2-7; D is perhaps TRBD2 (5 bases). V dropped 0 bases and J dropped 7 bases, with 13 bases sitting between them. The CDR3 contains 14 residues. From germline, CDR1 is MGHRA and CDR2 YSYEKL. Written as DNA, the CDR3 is TGCGCCAGCAGCCAAGACTCAGCTGGCGGGGAGCAGTACGTC. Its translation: CASSQDSAGGEQYV.

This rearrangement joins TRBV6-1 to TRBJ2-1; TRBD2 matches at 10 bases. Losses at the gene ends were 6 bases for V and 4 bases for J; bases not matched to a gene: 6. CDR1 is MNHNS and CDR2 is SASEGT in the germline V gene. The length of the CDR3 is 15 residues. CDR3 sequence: CASSRAGGTYNEQFF. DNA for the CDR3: TGTGCCAGCAGCCGAGCGGGAGGGACTTACAATGAGCAGTTCTTC.